This TCR beta chain is drawn from a study of blood T cell repertoires in COVID-19. Study-wide context: The analysed material was cDNA or gDNA that came from T cells, B-cell-depleted T cells, or PBMCs.

The CDR3 is 13 amino acids. In germline, CDR1 is LNHDA, CDR2 SQIVND (reference sequence). V lost 2 bases, J lost 2 bases, and 4 bases lay in between. Data came from immunoSEQ multiplex PCR; TCRdb stores just in-frame clones and leaves some out. Of under 450,000 clones listed, around 87% are singletons. Adults between roughly 18 and 89 years of age took part from fewer than 30 US areas. Sequenced material: PBMCs or T cells enriched from blood (not recorded which). This receptor was identified in a young man who had recovered from COVID-19. The chain couples TRBV19 to TRBJ1-5; D is undetermined. CDR3 sequence reads: CASSISGNQPQHF. The CDR3 DNA is TGTGCCAGTAGTATATCGGGCAATCAGCCCCAGCATTTT.